This record concerns one TCR beta chain sequence. The data stem from a study of CD8+CD57+ T cells in acquired aplastic anemia. Across the study: Yields of DNA that came from sorted CD4+ and CD8+ cells averaged about 2.9 ug.

All sequencing subjects had displayed CD8+CD57+ cell expansion on flow cytometry. V shed 0 bases and J shed 7 bases, with 9 bases lying between them. The germline CDR1 and CDR2 sequences are MNHNS and SASEGT. This CDR3 is 13 amino acids long. The template for TCR beta VDJ and CDR3 sequence profiling was genomic DNA. TCRdb reanalysed the reads using MiXCR and keeps one entry per CDR3 protein. The repertoire holds 200,000 to 250,000 distinct CDR3 sequences, with 60% to 80% as singletons. V gene TRBV6-1 combines with J gene TRBJ1-1; the D gene is possibly TRBD1 (5 bases). This sequence was found in a human donor with aplastic anemia. The sequencing sample was made of sorted CD4+, CD8+, or CD8+CD57+ T cells (not recorded which) from PBMCs. This chain's CDR3 is CASSEAGGIEAFF. As DNA, the CDR3 is TGTGCCAGCAGTGAAGCTGGGGGGATTGAAGCTTTCTTT.